This T cell receptor (beta chain) was captured in a study of T cell changes during pregnancy in multiple sclerosis. Repertoires were generated with immunoSEQ multiplex PCR, while TCRdb's copy carries only in-frame clones and drops some. Of 93,000 or so clones listed, 92% are singletons. CDR3 length: 14 residues. Trimming pared 4 bases from V and 6 bases from J, leaving 16 bases between. Looked up from germline, CDR1 is GTSNPN and CDR2 is SVGIG (reference sequence). The chain recombines TRBV30 with TRBJ1-5; D remains ambiguous. Sequencing used peripheral blood, obtained after pregnancy. This clonotype was obtained from a female donor with multiple sclerosis, enrolled in a pregnancy study. The DNA for the CDR3 is TGTGCCTGGACCGCAGGAGGGAAGAGTCAGCCCCAGCATTTT. Its protein is CAWTAGGKSQPQHF.